This T cell receptor (beta chain) was captured in a study of blood T cell repertoires in COVID-19 (TCRdb year 2020). The study in broad terms: Samples covering the acute and convalescent phases of COVID-19 were provided by collaborators in the United States, Italy and Spain. The material from the prospective study consisted of cDNA or gDNA derived from T cells, B-cell-depleted T cells, or PBMCs. The dataset comprised deeply sampled blood TCRbeta repertoires from subjects exposed to, actively infected with, or recovered from COVID-19. A freely available public database, intended as a resource for researchers studying the immune response to SARS-CoV-2, is where the repertoires were released. The samples were drawn from the first 160 participants of the ongoing ImmuneRACE study and from 950 to 1,500 subjects provided by 6 global collaborators. Nearly every sample came with metadata listing a de-identified subject ID, COVID-19 status, age in years and sex. Where HLA class I and class II types were available, the types were taken from metadata supplied by the sample provider, not from assay-based typing.

Participants in the prospective study were enrolled through a virtual design, were aged about 18 to 100 years, and lived in about 25 United States geographic areas. Cohort assignment in the prospective study relied on participant-reported clinical history from a screening survey and a study questionnaire. For ImmuneRACE Cohort 3, a participant was defined as recovered based on two consecutive negative NP/OP PCR tests, clearance by a healthcare professional, or resolution of symptoms. Each participant in the prospective study had whole blood, serum and a nasopharyngeal or oropharyngeal swab collected by mobile phlebotomists. Participants in the prospective study had the option to provide additional blood draws and questionnaires over a 2-month period. Blood samples from the prospective study were shipped frozen or at room temperature prior to DNA extraction. This clone has just a few counts. The antigen it recognizes is unknown. Per-base quality was not reported, and no clone a single base away is much larger than it.

TCRbeta CDR3 regions were amplified from genomic DNA using the immunoSEQ Assay, a bias-controlled multiplex PCR. The published analysis was carried out like this. Nucleated cell counts per sample were estimated from amplification of reference gene primers within the assay. To quantify the absolute abundance of each unique TCRbeta CDR3 rearrangement, sequence reads were collapsed and filtered. Productive Simpson clonality was computed per sample as the square root of Simpson's diversity index over productive rearrangements. Sourced from immuneACCESS, this table was stored by TCRdb with only in-frame sequences that have V and J called. A share of the clones is absent; for the studies checked, an unresolved V gene accounts for under half, and the remainder has no known explanation. The V and J calls and clone size come from that table; D and trimming were worked out from the DNA. Counted in this sample were 300,000 or so clones; more than 90% of them appeared once. The ten most abundant clones make up approximately 2.5% of the sample.

Study-wide findings and limitations: Clinical and demographic metadata were provided uncurated, with the amount varying by source and participant.

The germline V end is reduced by 0 bases and the J end by 5 bases; junction bases left unmatched: 6. From a lookup of the germline V gene, CDR1 and CDR2 are SQVTM and ANQGSEA. Inclusive of the bounding cysteine and phenylalanine, the CDR3 is 17 residues long. Only the CDR3 DNA is retained, 51 bases long and in frame from the first base. The chain is made from TRBV29-1 and TRBJ2-2; 13 bases in between match TRBD2. The receptor was derived from a man aged 60-69 years who had recovered from COVID-19. The specimen was PBMCs or T cells enriched from blood (not recorded which). CDR3 sequence: CSVEDGLAGVRTGELFF. The nucleotides are TGCAGCGTTGAAGACGGACTAGCGGGAGTAAGGACCGGGGAGCTGTTTTTT.